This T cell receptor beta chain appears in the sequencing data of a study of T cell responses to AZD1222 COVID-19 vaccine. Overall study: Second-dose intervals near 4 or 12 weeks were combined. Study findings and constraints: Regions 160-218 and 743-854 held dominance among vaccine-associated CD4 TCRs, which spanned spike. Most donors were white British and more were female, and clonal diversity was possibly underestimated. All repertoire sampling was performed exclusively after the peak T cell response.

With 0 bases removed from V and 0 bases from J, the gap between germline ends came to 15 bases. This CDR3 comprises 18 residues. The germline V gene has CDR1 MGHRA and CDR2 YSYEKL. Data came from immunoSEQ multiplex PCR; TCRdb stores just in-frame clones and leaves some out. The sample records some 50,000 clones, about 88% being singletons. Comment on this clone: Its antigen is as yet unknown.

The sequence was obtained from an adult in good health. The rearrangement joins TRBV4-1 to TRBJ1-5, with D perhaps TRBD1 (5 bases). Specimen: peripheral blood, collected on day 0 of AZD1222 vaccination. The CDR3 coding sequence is TGCGCCAGCAGCCAAGATGGGGCAGGGAGGGATAGCAATCAGCCCCAGCATTTT. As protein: CASSQDGAGRDSNQPQHF.